These 10 T cell receptor beta chains originate from one sample sequenced in a study of T-cell memory formation after mild COVID-19. In TCRdb, the 5' RACE reads were re-called with MiXCR into one record per CDR3 protein. Counted here are roughly 80,000 distinct CDR3 sequences, around 27% occurring once; the ten biggest clones make up around 40%. Sequenced input: PBMCs or a T cell subset sorted from them (not recorded which). These receptors came from a man aged 18 to 29 who had mild COVID-19 (a few samples of this study predate the infection). Cell type and time point are not known.

V usage is TRBV10-3 and J usage is TRBJ2-5; 9 bases map to TRBD2. After removal of 4 bases from V and 5 bases from J, the junction contained 5 bases not matched to a gene. Germline V gives CDR1 ENHRY, CDR2 SYGVKD. The CDR3 consists of 14 residues. CDR3 nucleotides: TGTGCCATCAGTGGGATAGCGGGGGATGAGACCCAGTACTTC. Translated, it gives CAISGIAGDETQYF.

In the case of this clonotype: An end of the junction differs from the germline gene, which may be a read error. The DNA of the CDR3 is TGTGCTAGCAGCGAACACACCGGGGAGCTGTTTTTT. This codes for CASSEHTGELFF. This sequence joins TRBV7-7 and TRBJ2-2; D is ambiguous. Germline V gene lookup returns CDR1 SSHAT and CDR2 FNYEAQ (reference sequence). This CDR3 comprises 12 residues.

This clonotype was seen more than once but under ten times. The chain couples TRBV7-9 to TRBJ2-4, with 8 bases aligning to TRBD1. Germline loops: CDR1 SEHNR, CDR2 FQNEAQ (reference sequence). The trim removed 7 bases at V and 8 bases at J, leaving 13 bases unmatched. This CDR3 is 15 amino acids long. CDR3 coding DNA: TGTGCCAGCAACCCGTCCCCAGGGGGCGAGGACATTCAGTACTTC. Amino acid sequence: CASNPSPGGEDIQYF.

The gene calls are TRBV7-9 and TRBJ2-1, with 9 bases aligning to TRBD2. V was pared by 5 bases and J by 3 bases, with 8 bases of the junction left unmatched. There are 16 residues in the CDR3. Germline values: CDR1 SEHNR, CDR2 FQNEAQ (reference sequence). The CDR3: CASSRRASGVYNEQFF. The CDR3, as DNA: TGTGCCAGCAGCCGTCGGGCTAGCGGGGTCTACAATGAGCAGTTCTTC.

J is TRBJ2-1 and V is TRBV5-1; 10 bases align to TRBD2. CDR3 length equals 17 residues. The V gene's germline CDR1 is SGHRS and CDR2 YFSETQ. The V gene end was trimmed by 1 base and the J gene end by 0 bases; junction bases not matched to a gene: 4. The CDR3 DNA reads as TGCGCCAGCAGCTTGTCGGCTAGCGGGGGCTCCTACAATGAGCAGTTCTTC. This translates into CASSLSASGGSYNEQFF. Full variable domain (missing parts from reference TRBV5-1 and TRBJ2-1): KAGVTQTPRYLIKTRGQQVTLSCSPISGHRSVSWYQQTPGQGLQFLFEYFSETQRNKGNFPGRFSGRQFSNSRSEMNVSTLELGDSALYLCASSLSASGGSYNEQFFGPGTRLTVL.

At least ten counts were recorded for this clonotype. The chain recombines TRBV20-1 with TRBJ1-1; D may be TRBD1 (6 bases). The CDR3 spans 14 residues. Trimming removed 6 bases from V and 3 bases from J, with 17 bases in between. In germline, CDR1 is DFQATT, CDR2 SNEGSKA (reference sequence). The CDR3 DNA reads as TGCAGTGCGCGAATGGGGCACAGGGACACTGAAGCTTTCTTT. Translating it yields CSARMGHRDTEAFF.

This chain links TRBV4-3 with TRBJ2-1; D unclear. V lost 0 bases, J lost 7 bases, and 13 bases lay in between. Germline V gene data show CDR1 as LGHNA and CDR2 as YSLEER. The CDR3 loop spans 15 amino acids. CDR3: CASSQEAGQTNEQFF. The CDR3 DNA reads as TGCGCCAGCAGCCAAGAGGCCGGTCAGACTAATGAGCAGTTCTTC.

The chain couples TRBV29-1 to TRBJ1-1, with unresolved D. Trimming stripped 7 bases from V and 0 bases from J, with 12 bases between. Germline CDR1 and CDR2: SQVTM and ANQGSEA. The CDR3 consists of 13 residues. CDR3 in DNA: TGCAGCGCATACAGCTATTTGAACACTGAAGCTTTCTTT. It specifies CSAYSYLNTEAFF. Based on the CDR3 plus reference TRBV29-1 and TRBJ1-1, the full variable domain is SAVISQKPSRDICQRGTSLTIQCQVDSQVTMMFWYRQQPGQSLTLIATANQGSEATYESGFVIDKFPISRPNLTFSTLTVSNMSPEDSSIYLCSAYSYLNTEAFFGQGTRLTVV.

This clonotype has just a few counts. This chain connects TRBV12-3 or TRBV12-4 to TRBJ2-2; 7 bases fit TRBD2. CDR3 size: 15 residues. V lost 6 bases to trimming and J lost 2 bases; unmatched junction nucleotides: 6. The CDR3 region has the DNA TGTGCCAGCAGGCCGGGGGGAATCAACACCGGGGAGCTGTTTTTT. As protein: CASRPGGINTGELFF.

The rearrangement joins TRBV7-3 to TRBJ2-2, with D tentatively TRBD1 (5 bases). Germline V gene data show CDR1 as SGHTA and CDR2 as FQGTGA. This CDR3 region has 15 residues. The V and J ends lost 1 base and 3 bases respectively, with 9 bases between them. The CDR3 sequence is CASSLRGTDTGELFF. CDR3 DNA: TGTGCCAGCAGCTTAAGGGGCACAGACACCGGGGAGCTGTTTTTT.